Shown below are 3 T cell receptor beta chains from a single sample sequenced in a study of cytomegalovirus exposure and HLA in healthy donors (dated by TCRdb to about 2017). Libraries were prepared through the immunoSEQ multiplex PCR assay. For the multiplex PCR, a mixture combining 60 forward primers for TCR Vbeta segments and 13 reverse primers for TCR Jbeta segments was used. The clones in this table, taken by TCRdb from immuneACCESS, are in-frame only. Not every clone is retained; where verified, under half of the shortfall comes from an unresolved V gene, and the cause of the rest is unknown. Recorded for this sample are 150,000 to 200,000 clones; under 70% of them occurred a single time. The ten largest clones capture 10% of the sample. What was sequenced was PBMCs. These receptors came from a man aged 30 to 39 in good health and CMV-seropositive.

The J gene is TRBJ2-3, the V gene TRBV19; D gene uncertain. This CDR3 is 14 amino acids long. Per germline, CDR1 LNHDA and CDR2 SQIVND (reference sequence). Trimming shortened V by 5 bases and J by 2 bases, and 11 bases separated the two germline ends. The CDR3 DNA sequence: TGTGCCAGTAGTCCGCTACCCAACACAGATACGCAGTATTTT. This encodes CASSPLPNTDTQYF.

This sequence joins TRBV5-6 and TRBJ1-4; 9 bases fit TRBD1. CDR1 and CDR2 (germline): SGHDT, YYEEEE. The CDR3 totals 18 residues. Unmatched junction bases numbered 14, after V lost 2 bases and J lost 6 bases. This CDR3 is CASSLYLNAGDRDEKLFF. The DNA for the CDR3 is TGTGCCAGCAGCTTATATCTGAATGCCGGGGACAGGGATGAAAAACTGTTTTTT.

Only a few counts were recorded for this clone. The chain links TRBV7-2 to TRBJ2-2; TRBD2 aligns across 9 bases. V shed 5 bases, J shed 0 bases, and the junction held 4 bases outside the gene matches. CDR3 size: 16 residues. Germline values: CDR1 SGHTA, CDR2 FQGNSA. This CDR3 is CASSLTSGTNTGELFF. The CDR3, as DNA: TGTGCCAGCAGCCTGACTAGCGGTACGAACACCGGGGAGCTGTTTTTT.